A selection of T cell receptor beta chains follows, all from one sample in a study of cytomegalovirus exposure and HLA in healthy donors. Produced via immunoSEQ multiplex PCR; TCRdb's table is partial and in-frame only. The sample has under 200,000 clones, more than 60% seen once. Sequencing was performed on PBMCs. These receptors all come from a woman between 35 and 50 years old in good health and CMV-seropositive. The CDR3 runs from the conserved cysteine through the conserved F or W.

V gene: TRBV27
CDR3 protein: CASSEASGAPYNEQFF

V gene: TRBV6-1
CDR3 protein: CASSTGTGNYGYTF

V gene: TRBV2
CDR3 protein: CASSPTGFNEQFF

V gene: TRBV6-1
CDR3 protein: CASSSPRLYEQYF

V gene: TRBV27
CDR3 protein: CASGDLYRDRGQPLHF

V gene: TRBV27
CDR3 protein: CASSRDRNTEAFF

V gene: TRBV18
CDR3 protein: CASSPPSGTNEQFF

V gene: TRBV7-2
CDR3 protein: CASSLAGGPSEQYF

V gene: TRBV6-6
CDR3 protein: CASSYWTSGFPYEQYF

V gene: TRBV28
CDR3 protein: CASSSNQGTKNIQYF

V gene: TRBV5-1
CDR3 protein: CASSRGGTGNPVSYNEQFF

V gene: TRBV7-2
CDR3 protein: CASSLAGGRAGDEQFF

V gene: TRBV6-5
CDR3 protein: CASRDLAGVNEQFF

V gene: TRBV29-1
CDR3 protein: CSVDGRGSSGANVLTF

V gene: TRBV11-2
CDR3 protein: CASSSWTGENTEAFF

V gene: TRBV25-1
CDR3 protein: CASTPGVGDRGSYGYTF

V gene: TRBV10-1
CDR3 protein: CASSGGTGRTETQYF